The entry below gives a single TCR beta chain sequence along with its context. Some clones are missing from TCRdb's copy, which holds only in-frame ones; the method was immunoSEQ multiplex PCR. This table holds over 65,000 clones, around 85% found once. The sample belongs to a study of OX40 agonist ivuxolimab in advanced cancers. The germline V and J ends were trimmed by 0 bases and 2 bases, with 16 bases remaining between them. CDR3 length: 17 residues. Germline CDR1 reads SGHRS; CDR2 reads YFSETQ. This receptor was identified in an adult with an advanced solid tumor such as melanoma, head and neck, liver or kidney cancer. The V gene is TRBV5-1, the J gene TRBJ2-3; D possibly corresponds to TRBD2 (7 bases). This sample comprised CD4+ or CD8+ T cells sorted from blood, obtained in a trial of the OX40 agonist ivuxolimab. This CDR3 is CASSLDRRGGITDTQYF. The CDR3 nucleotides read TGCGCCAGCAGCTTGGACCGAAGGGGGGGAATCACAGATACGCAGTATTTT.